This TCR beta chain came from a study of blood T cell repertoires in COVID-19. Whole-study context: Sources were T cells, B-cell-depleted T cells, or PBMCs; the material itself was cDNA or gDNA.

Trimming left V 5 bases short and J 2 bases short, with 16 bases between. The CDR3 has 14 amino acids. The germline CDR1 and CDR2 sequences are GTSNPN and SVGIG (reference sequence). Clones were read by immunoSEQ multiplex PCR, and TCRdb kept only the in-frame ones, dropping some. The repertoire includes roughly 220,000 clones, more than 65% of them detected once, and roughly 2.3% sits in the top ten. J is TRBJ2-7 and V is TRBV30; D might be TRBD2 (5 bases). The receptor was isolated from a woman aged 60-75 years with acute or convalescent COVID-19. Sequenced: peripheral blood. In nucleotides, the CDR3 is TGTGCCTGGGGATCTTGGACTCGTACCTACGAGCAGTACTTC. It is translated as CAWGSWTRTYEQYF.